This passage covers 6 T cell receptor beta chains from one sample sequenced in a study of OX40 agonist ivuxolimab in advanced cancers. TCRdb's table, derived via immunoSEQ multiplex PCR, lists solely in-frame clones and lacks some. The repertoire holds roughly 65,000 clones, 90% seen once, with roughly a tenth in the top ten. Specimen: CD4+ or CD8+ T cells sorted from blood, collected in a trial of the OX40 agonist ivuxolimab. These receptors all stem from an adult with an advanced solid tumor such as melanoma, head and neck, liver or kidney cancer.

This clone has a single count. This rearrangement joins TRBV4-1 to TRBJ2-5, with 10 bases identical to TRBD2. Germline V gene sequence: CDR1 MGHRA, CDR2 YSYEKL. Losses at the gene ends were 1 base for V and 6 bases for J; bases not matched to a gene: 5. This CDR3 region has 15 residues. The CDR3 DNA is TGCGCCAGCAGCCAAGCTAGCGGGAGCTTTAAGACCCAGTACTTC. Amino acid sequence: CASSQASGSFKTQYF.

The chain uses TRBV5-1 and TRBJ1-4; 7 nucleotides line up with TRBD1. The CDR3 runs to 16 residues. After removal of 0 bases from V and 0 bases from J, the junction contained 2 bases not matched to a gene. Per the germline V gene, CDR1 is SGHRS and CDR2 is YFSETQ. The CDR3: CASSLGGQATNEKLFF. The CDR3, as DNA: TGCGCCAGCAGCTTGGGTGGACAGGCAACTAATGAAAAACTGTTTTTT.

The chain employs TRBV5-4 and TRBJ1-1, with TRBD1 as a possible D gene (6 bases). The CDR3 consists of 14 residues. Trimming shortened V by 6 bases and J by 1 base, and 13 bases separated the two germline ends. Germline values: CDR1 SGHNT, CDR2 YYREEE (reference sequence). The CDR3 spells CASTLGHRNTEAFF. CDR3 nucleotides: TGTGCCAGCACCCTGGGACACAGGAACACTGAAGCTTTCTTT.

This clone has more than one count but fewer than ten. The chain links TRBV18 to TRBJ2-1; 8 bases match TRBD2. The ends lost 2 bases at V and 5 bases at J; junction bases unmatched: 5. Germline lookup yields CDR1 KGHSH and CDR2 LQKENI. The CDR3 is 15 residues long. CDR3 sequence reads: CASSPRLAGNNEQFF. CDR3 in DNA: TGTGCCAGCTCACCAAGGCTAGCGGGCAACAATGAGCAGTTCTTC.

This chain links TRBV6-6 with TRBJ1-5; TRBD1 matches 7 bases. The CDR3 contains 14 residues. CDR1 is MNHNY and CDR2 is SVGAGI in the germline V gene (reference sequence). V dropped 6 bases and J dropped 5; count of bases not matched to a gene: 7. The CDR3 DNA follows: TGTGCCAGCAGAGAAGACAGGGTAGATCAGCCCCAGCATTTT. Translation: CASREDRVDQPQHF.

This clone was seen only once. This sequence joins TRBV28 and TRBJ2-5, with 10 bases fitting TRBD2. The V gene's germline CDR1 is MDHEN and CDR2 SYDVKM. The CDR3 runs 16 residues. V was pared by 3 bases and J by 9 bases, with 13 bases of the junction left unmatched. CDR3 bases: TGTGCCAGCAGTTTGCCGGGACTAGCGACCAGCGGGGCCCAGTACTTC. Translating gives CASSLPGLATSGAQYF.